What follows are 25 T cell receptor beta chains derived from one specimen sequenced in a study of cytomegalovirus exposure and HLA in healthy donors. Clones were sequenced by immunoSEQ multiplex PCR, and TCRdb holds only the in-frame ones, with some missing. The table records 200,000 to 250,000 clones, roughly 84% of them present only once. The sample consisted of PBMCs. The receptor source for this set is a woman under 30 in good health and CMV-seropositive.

Here the CDR3 DNA reads TGTGCCAGCTCACCCCTGACTAGCTCCTACGAGCAGTACTTC. Its translation is CASSPLTSSYEQYF. The chain uses TRBV18 and TRBJ2-7, with TRBD2 as a possible D gene (6 bases). The CDR3 contains 14 residues. Trimming took 3 bases from V and 0 from J, leaving 9 bases between them. The germline V gene has CDR1 KGHSH and CDR2 LQKENI.

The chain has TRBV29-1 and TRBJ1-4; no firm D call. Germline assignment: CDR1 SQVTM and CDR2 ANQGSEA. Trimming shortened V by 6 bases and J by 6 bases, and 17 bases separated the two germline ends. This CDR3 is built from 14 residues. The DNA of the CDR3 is TGCAGCGTCGCCAGAGGAGGAGGCGATGAAAAACTGTTTTTT. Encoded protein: CSVARGGGDEKLFF.

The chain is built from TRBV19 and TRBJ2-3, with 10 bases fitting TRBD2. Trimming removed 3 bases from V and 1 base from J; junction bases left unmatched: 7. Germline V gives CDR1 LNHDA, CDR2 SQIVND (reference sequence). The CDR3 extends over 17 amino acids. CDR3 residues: CASSIAASGSGTDTQYF. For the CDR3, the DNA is TGTGCCAGTAGTATTGCGGCTAGCGGGAGTGGCACAGATACGCAGTATTTT.

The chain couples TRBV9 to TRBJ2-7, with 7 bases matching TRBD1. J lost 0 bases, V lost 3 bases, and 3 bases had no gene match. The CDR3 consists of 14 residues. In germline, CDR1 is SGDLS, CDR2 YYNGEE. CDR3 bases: TGTGCCAGCAGCGCGGACAGGAGCTCCTACGAGCAGTACTTC. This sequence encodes CASSADRSSYEQYF.

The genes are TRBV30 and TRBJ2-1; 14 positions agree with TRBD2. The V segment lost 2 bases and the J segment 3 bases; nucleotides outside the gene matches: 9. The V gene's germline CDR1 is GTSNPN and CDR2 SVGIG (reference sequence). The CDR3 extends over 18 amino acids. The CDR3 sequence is CAWSPGLAGGTGYNEQFF. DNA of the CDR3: TGTGCCTGGAGTCCAGGACTAGCGGGAGGAACGGGCTACAATGAGCAGTTCTTC.

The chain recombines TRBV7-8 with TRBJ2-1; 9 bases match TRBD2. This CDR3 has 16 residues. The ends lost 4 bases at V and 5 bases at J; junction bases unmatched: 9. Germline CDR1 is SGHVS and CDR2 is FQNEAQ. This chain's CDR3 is CASSYTRLAANNEQFF. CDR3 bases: TGTGCCAGCAGCTATACCCGACTAGCGGCTAACAATGAGCAGTTCTTC.

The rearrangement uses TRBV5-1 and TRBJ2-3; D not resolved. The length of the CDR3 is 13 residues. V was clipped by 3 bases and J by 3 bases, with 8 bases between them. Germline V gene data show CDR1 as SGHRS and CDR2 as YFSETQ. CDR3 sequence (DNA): TGCGCCAGCAGCTCCCCCGGGACAGATACGCAGTATTTT. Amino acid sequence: CASSSPGTDTQYF.

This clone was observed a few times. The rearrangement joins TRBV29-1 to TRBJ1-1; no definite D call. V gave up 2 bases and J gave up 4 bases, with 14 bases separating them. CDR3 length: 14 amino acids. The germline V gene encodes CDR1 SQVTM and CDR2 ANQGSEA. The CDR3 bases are TGCAGCGTTGAATCGGGGATATTAAGCACTGAAGCTTTCTTT. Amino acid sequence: CSVESGILSTEAFF.

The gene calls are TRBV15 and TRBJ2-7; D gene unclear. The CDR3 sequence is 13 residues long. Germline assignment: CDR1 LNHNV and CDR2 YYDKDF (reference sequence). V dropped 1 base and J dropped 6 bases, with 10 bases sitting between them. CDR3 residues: CATSRVPPREQYF. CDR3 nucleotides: TGTGCCACCAGCAGAGTTCCCCCGCGCGAGCAGTACTTC.

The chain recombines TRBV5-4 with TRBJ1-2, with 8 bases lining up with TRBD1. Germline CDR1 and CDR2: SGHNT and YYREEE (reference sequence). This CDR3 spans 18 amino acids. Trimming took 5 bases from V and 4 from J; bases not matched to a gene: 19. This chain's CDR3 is CASSSRTGYTIRGYGYTF. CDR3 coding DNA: TGTGCCAGCAGTTCCAGGACAGGGTATACTATTAGGGGCTATGGCTACACCTTC.

The CDR3 here is CASSLAPGQPNTEAFF. The CDR3 nucleotides are TGTGCCAGCAGCTTGGCCCCGGGACAGCCTAACACTGAAGCTTTCTTT. The rearrangement joins TRBV5-4 to TRBJ1-1; 7 nucleotides match TRBD1. Germline-derived CDR1 and CDR2 are SGHNT and YYREEE (reference sequence). Trimming removed 0 bases from V and 2 bases from J; junction bases left unmatched: 7. The CDR3 runs to 16 residues. Full variable domain (missing parts from reference TRBV5-4 and TRBJ1-1): ETGVTQSPTHLIKTRGQQVTLRCSSQSGHNTVSWYQQALGQGPQFIFQYYREEENGRGNFPPRFSGLQFPNYSSELNVNALELDDSALYLCASSLAPGQPNTEAFFGQGTRLTVV.

CDR3 sequence: CATSRDHAGVGNEQFF. The CDR3, as DNA: TGTGCCACCAGCAGAGATCATGCGGGAGTGGGCAATGAGCAGTTCTTC. The genes are TRBV15 and TRBJ2-1, with 7 bases identical to TRBD2. Germline values: CDR1 LNHNV, CDR2 YYDKDF (reference sequence). The CDR3 is 16 amino acids. The ends lost 0 bases at V and 6 bases at J; junction bases unmatched: 8.

The CDR3 loop is CASSPWAGGRDSFYNEQFF. The CDR3 nucleotides are TGTGCCAGCAGTCCTTGGGCGGGGGGAAGAGATTCTTTTTACAATGAGCAGTTCTTC. The chain combines TRBV28 with TRBJ2-1; 8 bases fit TRBD2. The CDR3 is made up of 19 amino acids. V lost 5 bases, J lost 4 bases, and 19 bases stayed unmatched. CDR1 is MDHEN, CDR2 SYDVKM, per germline.

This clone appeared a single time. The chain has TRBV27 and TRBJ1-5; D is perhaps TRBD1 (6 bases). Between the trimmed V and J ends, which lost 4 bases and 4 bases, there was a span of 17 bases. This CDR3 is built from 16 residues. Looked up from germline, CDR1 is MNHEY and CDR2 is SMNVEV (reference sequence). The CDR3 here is CASSSFAQGTNQPQHF. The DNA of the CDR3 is TGTGCCAGCAGTTCCTTCGCACAGGGAACTAATCAGCCCCAGCATTTT.

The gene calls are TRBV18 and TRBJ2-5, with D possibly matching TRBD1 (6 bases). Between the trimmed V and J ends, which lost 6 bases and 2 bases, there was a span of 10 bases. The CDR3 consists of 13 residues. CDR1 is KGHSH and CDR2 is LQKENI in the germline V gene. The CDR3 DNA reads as TGTGCCAGCTCCCGTGGACAGCAAGAGACCCAGTACTTC. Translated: CASSRGQQETQYF. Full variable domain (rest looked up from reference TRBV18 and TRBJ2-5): NAGVMQNPRHLVRRRGQEARLRCSPMKGHSHVYWYRQLPEEGLKFMVYLQKENIIDESGMPKERFSAEFPKEGPSILRIQQVVRGDSAAYFCASSRGQQETQYFGPGTRLLVL.

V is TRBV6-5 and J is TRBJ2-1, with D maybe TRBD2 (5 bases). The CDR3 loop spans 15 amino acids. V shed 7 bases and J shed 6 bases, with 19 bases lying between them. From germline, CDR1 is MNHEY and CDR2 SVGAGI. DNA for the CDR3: TGTGCCAGCATCTTCCCCTCTAGCAGCTGCAATGAGCAGTTCTTC. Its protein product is CASIFPSSSCNEQFF.

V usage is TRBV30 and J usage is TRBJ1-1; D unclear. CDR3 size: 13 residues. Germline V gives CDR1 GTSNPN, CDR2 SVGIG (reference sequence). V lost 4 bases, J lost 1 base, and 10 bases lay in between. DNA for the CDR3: TGTGCCTGGACCGGTCGAGGGAACACTGAAGCTTTCTTT. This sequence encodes CAWTGRGNTEAFF.

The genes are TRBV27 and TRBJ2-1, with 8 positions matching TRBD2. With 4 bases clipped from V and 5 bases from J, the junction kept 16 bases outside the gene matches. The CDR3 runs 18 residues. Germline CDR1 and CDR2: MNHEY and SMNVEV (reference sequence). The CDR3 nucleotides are TGTGCCAGCAGTTCCTCTCGGGGGAGAGCGGGAGATAACAATGAGCAGTTCTTC. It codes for CASSSSRGRAGDNNEQFF.

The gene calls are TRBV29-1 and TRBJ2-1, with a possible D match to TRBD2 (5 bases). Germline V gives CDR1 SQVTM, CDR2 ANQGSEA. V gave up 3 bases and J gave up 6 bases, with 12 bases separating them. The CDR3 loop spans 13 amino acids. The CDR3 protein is CSVELTTPNEQFF. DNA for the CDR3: TGCAGCGTTGAGTTGACTACCCCCAATGAGCAGTTCTTC.

CDR3 residues: CASSQGAGTGELFF. DNA for the CDR3: TGTGCCAGCAGCCAGGGGGCCGGCACCGGGGAGCTGTTTTTT. The rearrangement links TRBV6-5 to TRBJ2-2, with 8 bases matching TRBD1. Germline V gene sequence: CDR1 MNHEY, CDR2 SVGAGI. This CDR3 contains 14 residues. Trimming removed 6 bases from V and 4 bases from J; junction bases left unmatched: 4.

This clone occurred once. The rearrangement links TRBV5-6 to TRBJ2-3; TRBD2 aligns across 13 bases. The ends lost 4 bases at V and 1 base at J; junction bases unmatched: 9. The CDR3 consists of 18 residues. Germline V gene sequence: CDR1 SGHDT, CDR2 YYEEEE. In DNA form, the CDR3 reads TGTGCCAGCAGCCCGGCGGGACTAGCGGGATGGGGCACAGATACGCAGTATTTT. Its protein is CASSPAGLAGWGTDTQYF.

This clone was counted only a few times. Here the CDR3 DNA reads TGTGCCAGCAGCTTAGGTACCGGGACTAGAGATACGCAGTATTTT. Translated, it gives CASSLGTGTRDTQYF. This chain uses TRBV7-6 with TRBJ2-3; 8 nucleotides align to TRBD2. The germline V gene encodes CDR1 SGHVS and CDR2 FNYEAQ. V was pared by 1 base and J by 5 bases, with 5 bases of the junction left unmatched. This CDR3 spans 15 amino acids.

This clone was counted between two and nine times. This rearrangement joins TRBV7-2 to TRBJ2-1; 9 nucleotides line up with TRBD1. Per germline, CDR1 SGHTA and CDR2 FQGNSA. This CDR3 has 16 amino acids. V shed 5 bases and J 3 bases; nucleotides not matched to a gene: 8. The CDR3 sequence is CASSLQTGGFYNEQFF. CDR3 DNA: TGTGCCAGCAGCCTCCAGACAGGGGGGTTCTACAATGAGCAGTTCTTC. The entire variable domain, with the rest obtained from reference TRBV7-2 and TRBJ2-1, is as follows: GAGVSQSPSNKVTEKGKDVELRCDPISGHTALYWYRQSLGQGLEFLIYFQGNSAPDKSGLPSDRFSAERTGGSVSTLTIQRTQQEDSAVYLCASSLQTGGFYNEQFFGPGTRLTVL.

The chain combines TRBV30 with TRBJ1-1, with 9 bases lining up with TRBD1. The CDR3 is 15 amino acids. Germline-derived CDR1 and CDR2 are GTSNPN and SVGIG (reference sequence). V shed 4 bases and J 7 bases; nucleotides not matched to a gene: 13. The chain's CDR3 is CAWKEQDRGGDEAFF. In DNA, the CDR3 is TGTGCCTGGAAGGAACAGGACAGGGGAGGGGATGAAGCTTTCTTT.

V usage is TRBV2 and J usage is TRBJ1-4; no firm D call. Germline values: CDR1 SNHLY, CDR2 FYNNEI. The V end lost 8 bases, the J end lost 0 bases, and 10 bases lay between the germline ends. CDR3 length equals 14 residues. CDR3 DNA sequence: TGTGCCAGCGAGAGGTCTGCAACTAATGAAAAACTGTTTTTT. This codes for CASERSATNEKLFF.